This record looks at one T cell receptor beta chain sequence and its context. What it binds is not known. This CDR3 is built from 13 residues. Germline CDR1 is LNHDA and CDR2 is SQIVND (reference sequence). The V and J ends lost 5 bases and 4 bases respectively, with 11 bases between them. Assay used: immunoSEQ multiplex PCR; TCRdb lists only in-frame clones, some missing. The sample has about 130,000 clones, roughly nine tenths seen once. The sample belongs to a study of T cell responses to AZD1222 COVID-19 vaccine. Overall study results and limits: The study found vaccine-associated CD4 TCRs spanning spike, dominant at 160-218 and 743-854. Repertoires were sampled only after the peak T cell response.

The material was peripheral blood, obtained on day 0 of AZD1222 vaccination. The origin of this receptor is an adult in good health. J is TRBJ1-2 and V is TRBV19, with D unclear. Here the CDR3 DNA reads TGTGCCAGTAGTGTAACGACGGCCTATGGCTACACCTTC. Its translation: CASSVTTAYGYTF.